This T cell receptor (beta chain) was recorded in a study of control samples from healthy donors and cancer patients (dated by TCRdb to about 2020). Only one count was recorded for this clone. Its specific antigen is unknown. The record has no base qualities; no much larger clone is one base away. Libraries were prepared through the immunoSEQ multiplex PCR assay. TCRdb stores this immuneACCESS table with in-frame sequences only. Part of the clones is absent; in the studies checked, under half of the shortfall reflects unresolved V genes, and no reason is known for the rest. For this sample the table gives some 82,000 clones, of which 70% to 90% were detected only once. The ten largest account for roughly 20% of the sample. CDR1 and CDR2 were assigned from the germline V gene as LGHNA and YSLEER. The germline V and J ends show losses of 0 bases and 7 bases respectively, and no gene match explains 4 bases of the junction. The CDR3 holds 16 amino acids from the cysteine to the phenylalanine. Kept here is only the CDR3 DNA, which spans 48 bases and is read in frame from base 1.

The clonotype originates from a man in his forties or fifties in good health. Sequencing input: blood. The chain employs TRBV4-3 and TRBJ2-1; 12 of the junction bases match TRBD2. In nucleotides, the sequence is TGCGCCAGCAGCCAAGATCCTAGCGGGGGGGCGAATGAGCAGTTCTTC. It codes for CASSQDPSGGANEQFF.